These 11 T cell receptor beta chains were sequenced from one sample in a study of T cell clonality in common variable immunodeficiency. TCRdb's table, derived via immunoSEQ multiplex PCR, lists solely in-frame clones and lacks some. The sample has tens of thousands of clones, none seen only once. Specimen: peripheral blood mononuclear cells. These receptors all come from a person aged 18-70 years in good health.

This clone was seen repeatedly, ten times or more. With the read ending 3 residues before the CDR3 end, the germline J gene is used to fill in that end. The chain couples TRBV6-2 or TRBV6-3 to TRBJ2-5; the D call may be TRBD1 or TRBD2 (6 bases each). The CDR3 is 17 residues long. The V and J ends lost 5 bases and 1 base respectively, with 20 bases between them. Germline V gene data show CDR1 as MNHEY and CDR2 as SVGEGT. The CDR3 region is CASSIDRRALTQETQYF. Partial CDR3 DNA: TGTGCCAGCAGTATCGACAGGAGGGCCTTGACCCAAGAGACC.

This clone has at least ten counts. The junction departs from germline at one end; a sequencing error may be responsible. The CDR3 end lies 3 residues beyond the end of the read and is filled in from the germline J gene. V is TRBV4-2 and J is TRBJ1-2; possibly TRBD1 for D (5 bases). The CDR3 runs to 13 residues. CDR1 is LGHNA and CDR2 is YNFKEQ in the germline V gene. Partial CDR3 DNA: TGCGCCAGCAGCCAGGGCGCGGGCTATGGC. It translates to CASSQGAGYG. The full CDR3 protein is CASSQGAGYGYTF.

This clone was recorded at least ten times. CDR3: CASSPPWANNSPLHF. The sequenced CDR3 bases are TGTGCCAGCTCACCACCATGGGCGAATAATTCACCC. The chain carries TRBV18 and TRBJ1-6; D ambiguous. The read terminates 3 residues ahead of where the CDR3 ends, so the germline J gene completes it. V lost 0 bases to trimming and J lost 5 bases, with 8 bases between them. Germline CDR1 KGHSH, CDR2 LQKENI. The CDR3 is 15 residues long.

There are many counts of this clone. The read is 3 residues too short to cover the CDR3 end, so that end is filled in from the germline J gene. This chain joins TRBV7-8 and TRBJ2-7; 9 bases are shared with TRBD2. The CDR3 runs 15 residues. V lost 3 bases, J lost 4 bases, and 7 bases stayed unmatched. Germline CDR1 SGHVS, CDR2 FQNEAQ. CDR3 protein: CASSFEAGGIYEQYF. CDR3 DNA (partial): TGTGCCAGCAGCTTCGAAGCGGGAGGTATTTACGAG.

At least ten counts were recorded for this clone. The covered CDR3 bases are TGTGCCAGCACCAATCCCTTTAAAGCGGGACGGGATTACAATGAG. Its translation is CASTNPFKAGRDYNE. The CDR3 reads in full as CASTNPFKAGRDYNEQFF. J is TRBJ2-1 and V is TRBV2; 7 bases map to TRBD2. From the germline J gene comes the end of the CDR3, since the read stops 3 residues before it. This CDR3 comprises 18 residues. Germline V gene sequence: CDR1 SNHLY, CDR2 FYNNEI. Germline trimming cut 7 bases from V and 4 bases from J; bases unmatched to any gene: 19.

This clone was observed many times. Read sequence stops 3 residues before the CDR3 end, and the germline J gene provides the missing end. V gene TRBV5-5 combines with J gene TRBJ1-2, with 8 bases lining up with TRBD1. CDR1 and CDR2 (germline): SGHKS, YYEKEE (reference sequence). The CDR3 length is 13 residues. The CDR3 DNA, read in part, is TGTGCCAGCAGCTTTAGGACAGGGACGGGT. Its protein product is CASSFRTGTG. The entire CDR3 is CASSFRTGTGYTF.

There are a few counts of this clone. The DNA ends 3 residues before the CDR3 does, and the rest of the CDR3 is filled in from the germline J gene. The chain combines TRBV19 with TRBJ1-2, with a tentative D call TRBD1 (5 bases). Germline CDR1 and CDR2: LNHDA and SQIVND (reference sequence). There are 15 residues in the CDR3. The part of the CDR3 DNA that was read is TGTGCCGGTGGTTCCAGTTTATGGGGCCCCCTGGGC. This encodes CAGGSSLWGPLG. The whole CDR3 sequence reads CAGGSSLWGPLGYTF. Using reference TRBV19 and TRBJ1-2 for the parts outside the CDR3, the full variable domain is DGGITQSPKYLFRKEGQNVTLSCEQNLNHDAMYWYRQDPGQGLRLIYYSQIVNDFQKGDIAEGYSVSREKKESFPLTVTSAQKNPTAFYLCAGGSSLWGPLGYTFGSGTRLTVV.

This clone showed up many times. CDR3 sequence reads: CSARAGRAREAFF. The DNA read from the CDR3 is TGCAGTGCTAGAGCTGGTAGGGCCCGGGAA. The chain joins TRBV20-1 to TRBJ1-1, with no clear D. The read is 3 residues too short to cover the CDR3 end, so that end is filled in from the germline J gene. The CDR3 is 13 residues long. Looked up from germline, CDR1 is DFQATT and CDR2 is SNEGSKA (reference sequence).

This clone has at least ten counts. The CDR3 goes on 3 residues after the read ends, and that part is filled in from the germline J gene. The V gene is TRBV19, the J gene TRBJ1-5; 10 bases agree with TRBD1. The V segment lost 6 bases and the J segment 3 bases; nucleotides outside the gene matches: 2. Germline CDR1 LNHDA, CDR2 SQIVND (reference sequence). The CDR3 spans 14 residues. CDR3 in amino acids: CASRGTGVNQPQHF. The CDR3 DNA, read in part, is TGTGCCAGTAGGGGGACAGGGGTCAATCAGCCC.

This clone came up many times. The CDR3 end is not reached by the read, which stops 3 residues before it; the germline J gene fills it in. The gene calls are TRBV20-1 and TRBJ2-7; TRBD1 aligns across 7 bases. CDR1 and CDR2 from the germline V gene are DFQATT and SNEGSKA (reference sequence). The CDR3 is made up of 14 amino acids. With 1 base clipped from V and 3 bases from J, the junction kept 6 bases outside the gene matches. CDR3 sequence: CSARVTGDNYEQYF. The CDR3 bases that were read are TGCAGTGCTAGAGTAACAGGGGATAACTACGAG.

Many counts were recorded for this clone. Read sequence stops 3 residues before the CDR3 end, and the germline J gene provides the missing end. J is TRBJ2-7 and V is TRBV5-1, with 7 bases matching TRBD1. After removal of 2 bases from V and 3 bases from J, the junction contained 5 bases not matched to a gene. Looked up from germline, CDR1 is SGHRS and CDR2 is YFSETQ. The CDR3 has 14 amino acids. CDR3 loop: CASSLKGQSYEQYF. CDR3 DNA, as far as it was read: TGCGCCAGCAGCTTAAAGGGACAGAGCTACGAG. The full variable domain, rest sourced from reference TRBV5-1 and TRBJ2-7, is KAGVTQTPRYLIKTRGQQVTLSCSPISGHRSVSWYQQTPGQGLQFLFEYFSETQRNKGNFPGRFSGRQFSNSRSEMNVSTLELGDSALYLCASSLKGQSYEQYFGPGTRLTVT.